The sequence of this TCR beta chain was determined in a study of immune evolution from preneoplasia to lung adenocarcinoma. The germline V gene encodes CDR1 DFQATT and CDR2 SNEGSKA (reference sequence). The V end was cut by 5 bases, the J end by 1 base, with 5 bases between. CDR3 size: 11 residues. Two lung cancer pathologists independently confirmed each histologic diagnosis. Sequencing used immunoSEQ multiplex PCR; TCRdb keeps in-frame clones, though not all of them. The sample has under 5,000 clones, more than 80% seen once. The TCR originated in an older donor with lung adenocarcinoma. Sequencing was performed on FFPE minimally invasive lung adenocarcinoma tissue. The chain employs TRBV20-1 and TRBJ1-1, with unresolved D. For the CDR3, the DNA is TGCAGTGCTCGGGCGAACACTGAAGCTTTCTTT. It specifies CSARANTEAFF.